This T cell receptor beta chain was recorded in a study of blood T cells in healthy people across ages. The CDR3 totals 16 residues. Trimming removed 1 base from V and 2 bases from J; junction bases left unmatched: 4. From germline, CDR1 is MGHRA and CDR2 YSYEKL. General observations from the study: A roughly linear fall in TCR beta diversity per million T cells was seen with increasing age.

Alongside a J-beta primer mix, a sample-barcoded 5' primer served in a second PCR lasting about 6 to 12 cycles. A template-switch adaptor that had 12 random nucleotides put a tag on each cDNA molecule. Per-sample output comprised a minimum of 2.5 million paired-end reads containing CDR3. TCRdb reprocessed the 5' RACE reads via MiXCR and lists one record per CDR3 protein. The sample carries hundreds of thousands of distinct CDR3 sequences, more than 40% recorded once. Extractions gave at least 6 micrograms of total RNA per sample. As concerns this clonotype: Its antigen is still unknown. This may stem from a read error, because a much larger clone lies one nucleotide away.

The chain uses TRBV4-1 and TRBJ1-4; 7 nucleotides agree with TRBD1. Sequenced material: blood. The TCR was taken from a man aged 60-69 years in good health. CDR3 sequence: CASSQAVQGTNEKLFF. CDR3 DNA sequence: TGCGCCAGCAGCCAAGCTGTACAGGGGACTAATGAAAAACTGTTTTTT.